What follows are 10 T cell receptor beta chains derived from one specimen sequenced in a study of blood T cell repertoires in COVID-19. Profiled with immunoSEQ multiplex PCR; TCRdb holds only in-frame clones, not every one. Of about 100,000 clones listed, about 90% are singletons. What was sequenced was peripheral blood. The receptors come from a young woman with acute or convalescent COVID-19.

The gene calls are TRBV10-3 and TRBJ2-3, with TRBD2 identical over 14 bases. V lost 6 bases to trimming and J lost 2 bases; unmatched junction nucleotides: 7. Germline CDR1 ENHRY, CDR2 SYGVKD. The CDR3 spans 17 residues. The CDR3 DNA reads TGTGCCATCAGCGCCGGGACTAGCGGGGGCTTCACAGATACGCAGTATTTT. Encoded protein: CAISAGTSGGFTDTQYF.

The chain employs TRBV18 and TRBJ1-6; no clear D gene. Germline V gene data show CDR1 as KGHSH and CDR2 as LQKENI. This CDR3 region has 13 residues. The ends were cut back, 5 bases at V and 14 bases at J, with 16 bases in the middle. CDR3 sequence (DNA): TGTGCCAGCTCAGGGTCCGCCCAGGAGGCCCTCCACTTT. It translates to CASSGSAQEALHF.

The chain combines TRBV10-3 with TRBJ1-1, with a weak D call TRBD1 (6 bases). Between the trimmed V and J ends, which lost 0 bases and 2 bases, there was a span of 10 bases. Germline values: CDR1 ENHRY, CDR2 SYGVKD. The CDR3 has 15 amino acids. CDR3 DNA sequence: TGTGCCATCAGTGAGTCAGGCAGGGGTAACACTGAAGCTTTCTTT. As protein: CAISESGRGNTEAFF.

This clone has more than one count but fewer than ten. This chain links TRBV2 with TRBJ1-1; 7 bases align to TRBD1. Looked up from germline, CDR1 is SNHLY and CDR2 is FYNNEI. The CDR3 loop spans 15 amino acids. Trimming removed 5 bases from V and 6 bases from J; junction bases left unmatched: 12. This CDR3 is CASSLSTGTLAEAFF. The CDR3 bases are TGTGCCAGCAGTTTATCGACAGGGACCCTTGCTGAAGCTTTCTTT.

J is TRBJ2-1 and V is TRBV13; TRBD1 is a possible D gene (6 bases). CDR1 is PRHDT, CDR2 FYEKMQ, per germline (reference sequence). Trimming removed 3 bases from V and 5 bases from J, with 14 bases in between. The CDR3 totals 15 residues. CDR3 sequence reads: CASSFLFRGHNEQFF. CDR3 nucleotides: TGTGCCAGCAGCTTTCTATTCAGGGGTCACAATGAGCAGTTCTTC.

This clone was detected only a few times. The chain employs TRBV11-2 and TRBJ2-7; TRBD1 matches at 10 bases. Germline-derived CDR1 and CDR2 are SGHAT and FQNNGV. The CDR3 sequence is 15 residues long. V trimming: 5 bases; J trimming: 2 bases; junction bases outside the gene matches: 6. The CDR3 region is CASSDTGTGAYEQYF. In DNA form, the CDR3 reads TGTGCCAGCAGCGATACCGGGACAGGGGCCTACGAGCAGTACTTC.

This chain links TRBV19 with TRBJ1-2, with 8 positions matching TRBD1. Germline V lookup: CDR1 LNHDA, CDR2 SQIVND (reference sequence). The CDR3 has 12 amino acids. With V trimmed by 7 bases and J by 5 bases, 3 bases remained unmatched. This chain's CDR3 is CASTRGHYGYTF. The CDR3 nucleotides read TGTGCCAGTACCAGGGGGCATTATGGCTACACCTTC.

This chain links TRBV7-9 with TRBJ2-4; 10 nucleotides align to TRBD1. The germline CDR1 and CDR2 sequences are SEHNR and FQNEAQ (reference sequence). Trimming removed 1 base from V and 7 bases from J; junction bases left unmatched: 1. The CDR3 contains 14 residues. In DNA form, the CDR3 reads TGTGCCAGCAGCTTAGGACAGGGGGCGAACATTCAGTACTTC. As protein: CASSLGQGANIQYF.

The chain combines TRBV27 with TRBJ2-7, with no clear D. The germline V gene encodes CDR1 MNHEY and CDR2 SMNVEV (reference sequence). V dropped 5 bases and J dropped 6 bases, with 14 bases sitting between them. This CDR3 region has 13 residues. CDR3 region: CASSTRTPGEQYF. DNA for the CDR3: TGTGCCAGCAGTACTCGTACCCCGGGCGAGCAGTACTTC.

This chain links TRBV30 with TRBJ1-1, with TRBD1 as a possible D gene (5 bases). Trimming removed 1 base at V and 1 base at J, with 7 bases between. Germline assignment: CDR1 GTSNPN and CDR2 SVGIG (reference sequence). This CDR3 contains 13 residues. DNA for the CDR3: TGTGCCTGGAGTGCGGGGGGGAACACTGAAGCTTTCTTT. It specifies CAWSAGGNTEAFF.